This T cell receptor (beta chain) appears in the sequencing data of a study of shared clonotypes between healthy human individuals. Across the study: Per donor, three plates held CD4 naive cells, three held CD4 memory, two held CD8 naive and one held CD8 memory.

The germline V and J ends were trimmed by 0 bases and 3 bases, with 8 bases remaining between them. This CDR3 region has 14 residues. CDR1 is MNHNY, CDR2 SVGAGI, per germline (reference sequence). Of note for this clone: The antigen is not known.

Each PCR replicate from the sorted subsets contained 200 to 250 ng DNA, which is tens of thousands of T cell genomes. Generated by immunoSEQ multiplex PCR, the TCRdb table keeps only in-frame clones and is missing some. Of about 100,000 clones in the sample, around 65% were seen once. Study observations and caveats: Naive subsets generally exceeded memory subsets in estimated richness.

The chain recombines TRBV6-6 with TRBJ1-2, with D uncertain. This TCR derives from a woman between 25 and 40 years old in good health. Sequencing was carried out using memory CD8+ T cells sorted from blood. Sample subset: CD45RO+ cells pooled with CCR7-negative TemRA cells. CDR3 protein: CASSYSRLDYGYTF. CDR3 in DNA: TGTGCCAGCAGTTACTCCCGCTTGGACTATGGCTACACCTTC.